The T cell receptor (beta chain) described here comes from a study of cytomegalovirus exposure and HLA in healthy donors. Study background: The same platform used for the approximately 700 first-cohort repertoires was also used for the roughly 120 validation repertoires, as a later analysis reported. Points from the study as a whole: That first-cohort TCR clusters tended to co-occur in the approximately 110 validation repertoires was found in a later analysis. Listed as cytomegalovirus-associated were 170 or so TCR beta chains.

Separation from the approximately 660-subject first cohort characterized the 120-subject validation cohort, to which the donors belonged. Remarks on this clone: Its antigen remains unidentified.

The CDR3 sequence is 16 residues long. Deletions cut 1 base from V and 1 base from J, with 13 bases between. CDR1 and CDR2 from the germline V gene are MNHEY and SVGAGI. The repertoire was sequenced with immunoSEQ multiplex PCR; TCRdb's copy has only in-frame clones and lacks some. The sample carries over 200,000 clones, around 86% recorded once. Sequencing used PBMCs. This receptor was obtained from a woman between 18 and 29 years old in good health and CMV-seropositive. The chain combines TRBV6-5 with TRBJ1-1; D possibly corresponds to TRBD1 (5 bases). CDR3 in DNA: TGTGCCAGCAGTTACTTGGGGGGGGGTGGGAACACTGAAGCTTTCTTT. Its translation is CASSYLGGGGNTEAFF.